This T cell receptor (beta chain) was sequenced during a study of response to subunit inactivated influenza vaccine. General study points: The authors suggested that every seasonal influenza vaccination recruits few new T cells.

TCRdb independently ran MiXCR on the RT-PCR reads; one entry per CDR3 protein. Among hundreds of thousands of distinct CDR3 sequences, about 12% were seen once, and the ten largest hold around 9.6%. This clonotype was seen a handful of times. Antigen unknown. Germline V lookup: CDR1 MNHEY, CDR2 SVGEGT. There are 15 residues in the CDR3. The junction had 2 bases not matched to a gene; V was cut back by 2 bases and J by 6 bases. The material sequenced was PBMCs from blood, taken on the day of vaccination. The clonotype was recovered from a man aged 50-59 years who received an inactivated influenza vaccine. V gene TRBV6-2 or TRBV6-3 combines with J gene TRBJ2-1; TRBD1 matches at 12 bases. The CDR3: CASSYPGQGANEQFF. The CDR3 nucleotides are TGTGCCAGCAGTTACCCGGGACAGGGGGCCAATGAGCAGTTCTTC.